This T cell receptor (beta chain) emerged from a study of blood T cell repertoires in COVID-19. Study context: Researchers got acute and convalescent COVID-19 samples from the United States, Italy and Spain. Nucleic acid was either cDNA or gDNA, and it came from T cells, B-cell-depleted T cells, or PBMCs.

Authors' data handling: Reference gene primer amplification yielded estimated nucleated cell counts. Repertoires were generated with immunoSEQ multiplex PCR, while TCRdb's copy carries only in-frame clones and drops some. D and trimming come from the DNA, and the V and J calls and clone size come from that table. The data show over 100,000 clones, approximately 91% seen once. In germline, CDR1 is LNHDA, CDR2 SQIVND (reference sequence). V lost 6 bases, J lost 0 bases, and 13 bases stayed unmatched. This CDR3 has 18 residues. This chain connects TRBV19 to TRBJ1-1, with 10 bases lining up with TRBD1. The receptor was isolated from a man between 18 and 35 years old with acute or convalescent COVID-19. Sequencing used peripheral blood. As DNA, the CDR3 is TGTGCCAGTAGACCCAGGACCGGGACAGGGGTTTTGAACACTGAAGCTTTCTTT. This sequence encodes CASRPRTGTGVLNTEAFF.